Listed below are T cell receptor beta chains from one sample, sequenced in a study of blood T cell repertoires in COVID-19. Measured with immunoSEQ multiplex PCR; TCRdb has only the in-frame clones, and not every one. The repertoire holds about 200,000 clones, with approximately 88% as singletons. Sequencing was performed on PBMCs or T cells enriched from blood (not recorded which). These receptors all come from a woman aged 18-29 years who had recovered from COVID-19. CDR3s leave out the opening cysteine and the closing phenylalanine or tryptophan. Each record gives: V gene, D gene, CDR3 protein. A D gene is named only where the DNA matches it firmly.

v_call: TRBV10-2; d_call: NA; cdr3_aa: ASSDDWLRGYT
v_call: TRBV13; d_call: TRBD2; cdr3_aa: ASSLAGLAGNEQY
v_call: TRBV19; d_call: TRBD1; cdr3_aa: ASTDTGDYGYT
v_call: TRBV3-1/TRBV3-2; d_call: NA; cdr3_aa: ASSQARGVYEQY
v_call: TRBV30; d_call: NA; cdr3_aa: AWQSIEAIYGYT
v_call: TRBV21-1; d_call: NA; cdr3_aa: ASSKAGLVVYQETQY
v_call: TRBV4-2; d_call: TRBD1; cdr3_aa: ASRFQGASPGYT
v_call: TRBV9; d_call: TRBD1; cdr3_aa: ASSGWDSPTNEQF
v_call: TRBV12-3/TRBV12-4; d_call: NA; cdr3_aa: ASSTGRVGYT
v_call: TRBV28; d_call: NA; cdr3_aa: ASSSGFYGYT
v_call: TRBV5-6; d_call: NA; cdr3_aa: ASSSRTFEQY
v_call: TRBV19; d_call: NA; cdr3_aa: ASTLGTSYT
v_call: TRBV6-1; d_call: TRBD2; cdr3_aa: ASSELAGGPNEQF
v_call: TRBV2; d_call: TRBD1; cdr3_aa: ASLFRGSSYNSPLH
v_call: TRBV7-9; d_call: TRBD1; cdr3_aa: ASSRDRGRDEQF
v_call: TRBV15; d_call: NA; cdr3_aa: ATSRDEEEQY
v_call: TRBV6-5; d_call: NA; cdr3_aa: ASSPSRGTGELF
v_call: TRBV30; d_call: TRBD1; cdr3_aa: AWRGTGGVHTEAF
v_call: TRBV13; d_call: TRBD1; cdr3_aa: ASSVRGAATEAF
v_call: TRBV24-1; d_call: NA; cdr3_aa: ATSDLSEFQETQY
v_call: TRBV9; d_call: TRBD2; cdr3_aa: ASSVGSGGIQETQY
v_call: TRBV29-1; d_call: TRBD2; cdr3_aa: SDGLAETQY
v_call: TRBV6-1; d_call: NA; cdr3_aa: ASSEALGAYQPQH
v_call: TRBV12-5; d_call: NA; cdr3_aa: ASGLVPGEHEQF
v_call: TRBV25-1; d_call: NA; cdr3_aa: ASSLTGGNSPLH
v_call: TRBV29-1; d_call: NA; cdr3_aa: SVSTGSYNSPLH
v_call: TRBV7-6; d_call: NA; cdr3_aa: ASSEGLVYQETQY
v_call: TRBV5-4; d_call: TRBD1; cdr3_aa: ASSRPGQTYEQY
v_call: TRBV9; d_call: NA; cdr3_aa: ASSDPGRSTGELF
v_call: TRBV15; d_call: TRBD2; cdr3_aa: ATSRSSSGGGGEQF
v_call: TRBV7-9; d_call: TRBD1; cdr3_aa: ASSSRFTTGPGTEAF
v_call: TRBV28; d_call: NA; cdr3_aa: ASSSRDLAFTDNEQF
v_call: TRBV5-4; d_call: NA; cdr3_aa: ASSWMGRDNEAF
v_call: TRBV4-1; d_call: NA; cdr3_aa: ASSPGFSTDTQY
v_call: TRBV7-9; d_call: NA; cdr3_aa: ASSPHARGGSSEKLF
v_call: TRBV5-1; d_call: TRBD2; cdr3_aa: ASTGLDHTGELF
v_call: TRBV3-1/TRBV3-2; d_call: TRBD2; cdr3_aa: ASSPGLAGDNEQF
v_call: TRBV27; d_call: TRBD2; cdr3_aa: ATALTSGVTDTQY
v_call: TRBV19; d_call: NA; cdr3_aa: ASSIRGADTEAF
v_call: TRBV5-1; d_call: NA; cdr3_aa: ASSPNMLQATEAF
v_call: TRBV29-1; d_call: TRBD2; cdr3_aa: SAPLAGPQETQY
v_call: TRBV29-1; d_call: TRBD1; cdr3_aa: SVGGTGQETQY
v_call: TRBV28; d_call: NA; cdr3_aa: ASSFWGDSTDTQY
v_call: TRBV14; d_call: NA; cdr3_aa: ASSQEVAGRTDTQY
v_call: TRBV20-1; d_call: TRBD2; cdr3_aa: SASDQRGGGRETQY
v_call: TRBV9; d_call: NA; cdr3_aa: ASSLRLTDYNEQF
v_call: TRBV5-1; d_call: NA; cdr3_aa: ASSPSGRQQETQY
v_call: TRBV27; d_call: NA; cdr3_aa: ASSLSVGELF